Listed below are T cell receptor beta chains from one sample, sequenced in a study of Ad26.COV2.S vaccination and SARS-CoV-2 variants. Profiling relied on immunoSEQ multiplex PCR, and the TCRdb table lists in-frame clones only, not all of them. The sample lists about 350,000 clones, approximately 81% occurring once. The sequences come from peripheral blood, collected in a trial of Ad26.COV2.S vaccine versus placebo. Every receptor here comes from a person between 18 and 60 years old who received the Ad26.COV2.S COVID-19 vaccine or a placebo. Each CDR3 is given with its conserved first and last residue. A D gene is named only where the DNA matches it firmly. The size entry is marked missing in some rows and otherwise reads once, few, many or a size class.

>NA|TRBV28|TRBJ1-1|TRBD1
TGTGCCAGCAGAACGACAGGGGGCGACGTTGAAGCTTTCTTT
CASRTTGGDVEAFF
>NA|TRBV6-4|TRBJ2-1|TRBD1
TGTGCCAGCAGTGTCGGCCAGGGGGTAGGCAATGAGCAGTTCTTC
CASSVGQGVGNEQFF
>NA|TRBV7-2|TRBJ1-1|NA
TGTGCCAGCAGCTCACAGGGGAACACTGAAGCTTTCTTT
CASSSQGNTEAFF
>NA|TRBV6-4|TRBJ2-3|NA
TGTGCCAGCAGTGACTCGCCGGCGACTGGCACAGATACGCAGTATTTT
CASSDSPATGTDTQYF
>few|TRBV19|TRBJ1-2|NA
TGTGCCAGTAGTATAGTGCCAGGGAGTTCGGATGGCTACACCTTC
CASSIVPGSSDGYTF
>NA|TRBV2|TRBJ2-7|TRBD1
TGTGCCAGCAGTGATTTGGACAGGGTTTTGGAGCAGTACTTC
CASSDLDRVLEQYF
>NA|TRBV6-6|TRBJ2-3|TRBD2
TGTGCCAGCAGTAGTACTAGCGGGGGGGCAGATACGCAGTATTTT
CASSSTSGGADTQYF
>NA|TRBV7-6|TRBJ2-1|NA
TGTGCCAGCAGCGCGGAGGGGTATGAGCAGTTCTTC
CASSAEGYEQFF
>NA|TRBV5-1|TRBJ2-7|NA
TGCGCCAGCAATTTTGACAGGAGATCCTACGAGCAGTACTTC
CASNFDRRSYEQYF
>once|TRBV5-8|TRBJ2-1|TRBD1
TGTGCCAGCAGCTTGGAGACAGGGACCTACAATGAGCAGTTCTTC
CASSLETGTYNEQFF
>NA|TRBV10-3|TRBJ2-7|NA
TGTGCCATCAGTGAGTCCCCGACTGGGTCCTACGAGCAGTACTTC
CAISESPTGSYEQYF
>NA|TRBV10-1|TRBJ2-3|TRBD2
TGCGCCAGCAGTGAGTCTAGCGGGGGGGCCTCAGATACGCAGTATTTT
CASSESSGGASDTQYF
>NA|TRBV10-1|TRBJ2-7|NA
TGCGCCAGCAGCCCTAGCCGGACGGGCTACGAGCAGTACTTC
CASSPSRTGYEQYF
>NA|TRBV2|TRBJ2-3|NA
TGTGCCAGCAGCGTCCAGGGCATGGGCACAGATACGCAGTATTTT
CASSVQGMGTDTQYF
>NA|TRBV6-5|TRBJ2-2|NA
TGTGCCAGCAGTTTTCATCCGGCGAACACCGGGGAGCTGTTTTTT
CASSFHPANTGELFF
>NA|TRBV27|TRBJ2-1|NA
TGTGCCAGCAGTTTATTGACCAGTAGTGAGCAGTTCTTC
CASSLLTSSEQFF
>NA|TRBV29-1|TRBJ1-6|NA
TGCAGCGTTCACGCCCGGGGCGGGGCTAATTCACCCCTCCACTTT
CSVHARGGANSPLHF
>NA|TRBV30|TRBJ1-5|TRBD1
TGTGCCTGGAGTATAGGACAGGTGAATCAGCCCCAGCATTTT
CAWSIGQVNQPQHF
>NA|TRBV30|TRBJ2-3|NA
TGTGCCTGGAGTACCGGGTTTGCAGATACGCAGTATTTT
CAWSTGFADTQYF
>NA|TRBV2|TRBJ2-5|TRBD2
TGTGCCAGCAGTGCTCCTTCGCTAGCGGGAGACGGGACCCAGTACTTC
CASSAPSLAGDGTQYF
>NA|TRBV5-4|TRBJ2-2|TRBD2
TGTGCCAGCAGCTTAAGACCTCACCTAGCGGGAGTTAGGCCCGGGGAGCTGTTTTTT
CASSLRPHLAGVRPGELFF
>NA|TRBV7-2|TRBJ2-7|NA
TGTGCCAGCAGCTTAGTTTCCAGCTACGAGCAGTACTTC
CASSLVSSYEQYF
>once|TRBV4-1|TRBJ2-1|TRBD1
TGCGCCAGCAGCCAGGACAGGGTCTTACAATCTGAGCAGTTCTTC
CASSQDRVLQSEQFF
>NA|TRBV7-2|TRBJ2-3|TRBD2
TGTGCCAGCAGCTTCGGGACTAGCGTCGCAGATACGCAGTATTTT
CASSFGTSVADTQYF
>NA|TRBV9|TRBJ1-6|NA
TGTGCCAGCAGCGTAGGCAGGGAGGGCTCCTATAATTCACCCCTCCACTTT
CASSVGREGSYNSPLHF
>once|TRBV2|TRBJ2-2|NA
TGTGCCAGCAGTGATAAGATGAACACCGGGGAGCTGTTTTTT
CASSDKMNTGELFF
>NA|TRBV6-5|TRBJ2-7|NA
TGTGCCAGCAGTTACTCGGCGGACCATTACGAGCAGTACTTC
CASSYSADHYEQYF
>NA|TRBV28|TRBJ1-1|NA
TGTGCCAGCAGAGTGGGGGGGGTGAACACTGAAGCTTTCTTT
CASRVGGVNTEAFF
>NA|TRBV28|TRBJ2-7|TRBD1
TGTGCCAGCAGTTCAGGACAGGGGGGCGAGCAGTACTTC
CASSSGQGGEQYF
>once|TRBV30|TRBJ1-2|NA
TGTGCCTGGAGACCCATTCGGGGGGGCAATAGATATGGCTACACCTTC
CAWRPIRGGNRYGYTF
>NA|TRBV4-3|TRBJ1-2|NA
TGCGCCAGCAGCCAAGAGGTGGGGAACAGGGCCGATGGCTACACCTTC
CASSQEVGNRADGYTF
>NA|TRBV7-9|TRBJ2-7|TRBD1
TGTGCCAGCAGCCCCCCCAGGGGGCGGGCCTACGAGCAGTACTTC
CASSPPRGRAYEQYF
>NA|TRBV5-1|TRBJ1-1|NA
TGCGCCAGCTCAGACAGGCAGAACACTGAAGCTTTCTTT
CASSDRQNTEAFF
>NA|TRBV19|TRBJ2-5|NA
TGTGCCAGTACCTCCGGCAGGGGCAGTCGGGGGAGAGAGACCCAGTACTTC
CASTSGRGSRGRETQYF
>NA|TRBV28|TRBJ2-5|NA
TGTGCCAGCAGTTTAGGCGCACAGACCCAGTACTTC
CASSLGAQTQYF
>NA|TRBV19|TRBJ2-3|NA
TGTGCCAGTAGTATTAGGGGGAGCGCAGATACGCAGTATTTT
CASSIRGSADTQYF
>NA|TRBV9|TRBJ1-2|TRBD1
TGTGCCAGCAGTATCGGGGGACAGGGGGACTATGGCTACACCTTC
CASSIGGQGDYGYTF
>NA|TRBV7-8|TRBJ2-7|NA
TGTGCCAGCAGCTTAGAATTCTACGAGCAGTACTTC
CASSLEFYEQYF
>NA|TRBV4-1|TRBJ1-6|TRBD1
TGCGCCAGCAGCTCGGCAGGGGGTTTCGCACCCCTCCACTTT
CASSSAGGFAPLHF
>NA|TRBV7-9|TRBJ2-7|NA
TGTGCCAGCAGCTTTGGGGCAGCCTACGAGCAGTACTTC
CASSFGAAYEQYF
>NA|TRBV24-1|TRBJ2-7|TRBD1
TGTGCCACCAGTGATTCGGGACAGGGCTACGAGCAGTACTTC
CATSDSGQGYEQYF
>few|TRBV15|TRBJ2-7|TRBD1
TGTGCCACCAGTAATGGGGGACAGGGGGCCTACGAGCAGTACTTC
CATSNGGQGAYEQYF
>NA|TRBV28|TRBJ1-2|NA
TGTGCCAGCAGTTTACCGGCGGCTTCCGGCGGCTACACCTTC
CASSLPAASGGYTF
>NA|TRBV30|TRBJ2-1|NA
TGTGCCTGGAGTGTACGGGCTAGGGGCGGCAATGAGCAGTTCTTC
CAWSVRARGGNEQFF
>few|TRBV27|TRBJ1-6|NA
TGTGCCAGCAGTTTATCAGGCCAGGGGTATTCACCCCTCCACTTT
CASSLSGQGYSPLHF
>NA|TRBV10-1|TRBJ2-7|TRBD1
TGCGCCAGCAGTGAGGGGGGACAGCTTTCCTACGAGCAGTACTTC
CASSEGGQLSYEQYF
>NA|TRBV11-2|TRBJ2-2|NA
TGTGCCAGCAGCCTGACACAGGGCCCCGGGGAGCTGTTTTTT
CASSLTQGPGELFF
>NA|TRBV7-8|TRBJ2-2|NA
TGTGCCAGCAGCTTAGACCGCTCCGGGGAGCTGTTTTTT
CASSLDRSGELFF
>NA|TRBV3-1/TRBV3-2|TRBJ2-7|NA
TGTGCCAGCAGAGGGCCCCGGGAGCAGTACTTC
CASRGPREQYF
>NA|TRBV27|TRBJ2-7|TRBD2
TGTGCCAGCAGTTTGGTTGGCGGGAGGACCCTTTACGAGCAGTACTTC
CASSLVGGRTLYEQYF
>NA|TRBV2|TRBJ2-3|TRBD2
TGTGCCAGCGGACTCCAGCGGGAGGGCCTGGCAAATACGCAGTATTTT
CASGLQREGLANTQYF
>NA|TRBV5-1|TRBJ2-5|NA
TGCGCCAGCAGCTTGGGGCAGGCCAGGGAGACCCAGTACTTC
CASSLGQARETQYF
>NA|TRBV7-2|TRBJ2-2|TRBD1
TGTGCCAGCAGCCACAGGGGCCCCGGGGAGCTGTTTTTT
CASSHRGPGELFF
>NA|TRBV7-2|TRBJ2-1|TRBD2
TGTGCCAGCAGGTACCTAGCGGGGGCCTTCGGTGAGCAGTTCTTC
CASRYLAGAFGEQFF
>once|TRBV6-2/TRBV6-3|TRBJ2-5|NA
TGTGCCAGCAGTCGGGAGAGGTTAGCGGTCGAGACCCAGTACTTC
CASSRERLAVETQYF
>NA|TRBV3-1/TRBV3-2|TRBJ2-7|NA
TGTGCCAGCAGCCAGGGCGGGACTGGTCCTGCCTACGAGCAGTACTTC
CASSQGGTGPAYEQYF
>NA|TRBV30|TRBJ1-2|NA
TGTGCCTGGACCGATTACTTGCGTGGCTACACCTTC
CAWTDYLRGYTF
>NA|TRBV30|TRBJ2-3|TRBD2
TGTGCCTGGAGCGGCGGGGGGGGCACAGATACGCAGTATTTT
CAWSGGGGTDTQYF
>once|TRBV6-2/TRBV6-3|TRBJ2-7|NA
TGTGCCAGCAGCCGAGCGGGTGCCTCCTACGAGCAGTACTTC
CASSRAGASYEQYF
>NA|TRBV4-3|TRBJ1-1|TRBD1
TGCGCCAGCAGCCCGGGACAGGGGGACAAACCTGAAGCTTTCTTT
CASSPGQGDKPEAFF